Following are 27 T cell receptor beta chains from one sample sequenced in a study of cytomegalovirus exposure and HLA in healthy donors. With 60 Vbeta and 13 Jbeta primers, the PCR was carried out. The data were produced by immunoSEQ multiplex PCR, yet TCRdb's version contains in-frame clones alone and is incomplete. The sample lists over 150,000 clones; about four fifths were seen once. Sequencing was performed on PBMCs. Every receptor here comes from a girl aged 5-17 years in good health and CMV-seropositive.

The chain has TRBV9 and TRBJ1-4, with TRBD1 matching over 10 bases. The trim removed 3 bases at V and 10 bases at J, leaving 6 bases unmatched. Germline CDR1 SGDLS, CDR2 YYNGEE. The CDR3 runs to 14 residues. This CDR3 is CASSADRGFGKLFF. The CDR3, as DNA: TGTGCCAGCAGCGCGGACAGGGGGTTCGGAAAACTGTTTTTT.

There are a few counts of this clone. The gene calls are TRBV27 and TRBJ1-6, with 9 bases fitting TRBD1. With 7 bases clipped from V and 9 bases from J, the junction kept 4 bases outside the gene matches. The CDR3 length is 13 residues. In germline, CDR1 is MNHEY, CDR2 SMNVEV (reference sequence). CDR3 loop: CASMRDRASPLHF. DNA for the CDR3: TGTGCCAGCATGCGGGACAGGGCTTCACCCCTCCACTTT.

This clone was seen only a few times. The chain joins TRBV29-1 to TRBJ1-1; D unresolved. Germline CDR1 reads SQVTM; CDR2 reads ANQGSEA. The CDR3 loop spans 10 amino acids. The ends were cut back, 5 bases at V and 1 base at J, with 2 bases in the middle. The DNA of the CDR3 is TGCAGCGTTCAGAACACTGAAGCTTTCTTT. Amino acids: CSVQNTEAFF.

The CDR3 DNA reads TGTGCCAGCTCACCGGGGATTCTAGGACAGAAGAACACTGAAGCTTTCTTT. Amino acids: CASSPGILGQKNTEAFF. V and J are TRBV18 and TRBJ1-1; D might be TRBD1 (6 bases). The ends were cut back, 3 bases at V and 1 base at J, with 18 bases in the middle. This CDR3 is 17 amino acids long. Germline CDR1 is KGHSH and CDR2 is LQKENI.

V and J are TRBV4-2 and TRBJ1-4, with 10 bases matching TRBD1. The germline V gene encodes CDR1 LGHNA and CDR2 YNFKEQ. Trimming at V came to 0 bases and at J to 7 bases, leaving 5 bases not matched to a gene. The CDR3 has 16 amino acids. Here the CDR3 reads CASSQEGTGVREKLFF. In DNA, the CDR3 is TGTGCCAGCAGCCAAGAAGGGACAGGGGTGCGTGAAAAACTGTTTTTT.

The chain links TRBV14 to TRBJ1-1, with 7 bases lining up with TRBD1. V dropped 0 bases and J dropped 6; count of bases not matched to a gene: 4. Germline V gene data show CDR1 as SGHDN and CDR2 as FVKESK. The CDR3 contains 14 residues. CDR3 amino acids: CASSQEVTGAEAFF. CDR3 nucleotides: TGTGCCAGCAGCCAAGAAGTAACAGGGGCTGAAGCTTTCTTT.

The chain carries TRBV2 and TRBJ2-1, with 9 bases aligning to TRBD2. CDR1 is SNHLY and CDR2 is FYNNEI in the germline V gene. Trimming at V came to 6 bases and at J to 7 bases, leaving 7 bases not matched to a gene. This CDR3 is built from 14 residues. The CDR3 loop reads CASRARLAGNEQFF. The CDR3, as DNA: TGTGCCAGCAGGGCCCGGCTAGCGGGGAATGAGCAGTTCTTC.

The genes are TRBV7-9 and TRBJ2-7; D might be TRBD1 (6 bases). The ends were cut back, 6 bases at V and 3 bases at J, with 12 bases in the middle. CDR1 and CDR2 (germline): SEHNR, FQNEAQ (reference sequence). This CDR3 region has 13 residues. The CDR3 here is CASSPDRYYEQYF. The CDR3 nucleotides read TGTGCCAGCAGTCCCGACAGGTACTACGAGCAGTACTTC.

Notes on this clone: Its ends do not fully match the called genes, so a read error is possible. The chain joins TRBV5-8 to TRBJ2-3; D is possibly TRBD1 or TRBD2 (6 bases each). The CDR3 extends over 15 amino acids. Germline V gene lookup returns CDR1 SGHTS and CDR2 YDEGEE. The CDR3 spells CASTLEGVSTDTQYF. CDR3 in DNA: TGTGCCAGCACCTTGGAGGGGGTGAGCACAGATACGCAGTATTTT.

The chain joins TRBV5-6 to TRBJ2-1; 9 positions agree with TRBD1. The CDR3 consists of 13 residues. Germline-derived CDR1 and CDR2 are SGHDT and YYEEEE. V gave up 5 bases and J gave up 8 bases; unmatched junction bases: 5. The CDR3 region has the DNA TGTGCCAGCAGGTCTACAGGGGGCTATGAGCAGTTCTTC. Translating it yields CASRSTGGYEQFF.

V gene TRBV5-1 combines with J gene TRBJ1-1; D remains unclear. The CDR3 loop spans 15 amino acids. V shed 0 bases and J shed 0 bases, with 9 bases lying between them. Germline-derived CDR1 and CDR2 are SGHRS and YFSETQ. CDR3 loop: CASSLEGAMNTEAFF. Here the CDR3 DNA reads TGCGCCAGCAGCTTGGAGGGAGCAATGAACACTGAAGCTTTCTTT.

This CDR3 reads CAGRTGVNYGYTF. The CDR3 coding sequence is TGTGCCGGCCGGACAGGGGTTAACTATGGCTACACCTTC. V gene TRBV2 combines with J gene TRBJ1-2; 9 nucleotides match TRBD1. The J segment lost 1 base and the V segment lost 11 bases, leaving 5 bases of the junction unmatched. The germline CDR1 and CDR2 sequences are SNHLY and FYNNEI. This CDR3 spans 13 amino acids.

This chain connects TRBV11-1 to TRBJ2-6; TRBD1 is a possible D gene (5 bases). V lost 0 bases to trimming and J lost 4 bases, with 10 bases between them. The CDR3 contains 16 residues. Per the germline V gene, CDR1 is SGHAT and CDR2 is FQDESV (reference sequence). The CDR3 region is CASSLAPGPGANVLTF. In nucleotides, the CDR3 is TGTGCCAGCAGCTTAGCGCCAGGGCCAGGGGCCAACGTCCTGACTTTC.

The rearrangement uses TRBV20-1 and TRBJ1-2; 8 bases line up with TRBD1. V gave up 7 bases and J gave up 7 bases; unmatched junction bases: 5. Germline CDR1 DFQATT, CDR2 SNEGSKA (reference sequence). The CDR3 spans 11 residues. As DNA, the CDR3 is TGCAGTGGTCACAGGGGGACTGGCTACACCTTC. Translated: CSGHRGTGYTF.

The chain uses TRBV12-5 and TRBJ1-3; D gene unclear. The CDR3 runs 15 residues. Germline lookup yields CDR1 LGHNT and CDR2 FRNRAP. Trimming took off 5 bases at V and 3 bases at J, with 14 bases between the two ends. CDR3 bases: TGTGCTAGTGGTCCCCTTGAGAGATTTGGAAACACCATATATTTT. Residues: CASGPLERFGNTIYF.

This clone was picked up a small number of times. This rearrangement joins TRBV6-4 to TRBJ2-3, with TRBD2 matching 12 bases. The CDR3 totals 15 residues. V trimming: 4 bases; J trimming: 1 base; junction bases outside the gene matches: 0. CDR1 MRHNA and CDR2 SNTAGT come from the germline V gene. The DNA for the CDR3 is TGTGCCAGCAGTGGACTAGCGGGGGGCACAGATACGCAGTATTTT. Translated: CASSGLAGGTDTQYF.

The chain joins TRBV12-5 to TRBJ2-3; perhaps TRBD1 as D (7 bases). The CDR3 loop spans 18 amino acids. Germline values: CDR1 LGHNT, CDR2 FRNRAP. Trimming pared 0 bases from V and 4 bases from J, leaving 20 bases between. DNA for the CDR3: TGTGCTAGTGGTTTGGTACATACAGGGGAGGAGACGCCAGATACGCAGTATTTT. Encoded protein: CASGLVHTGEETPDTQYF.

The V gene is TRBV7-9, the J gene TRBJ1-1, with D perhaps TRBD1 (6 bases). V lost 1 base and J lost 3, with 12 bases in between. The V gene's germline CDR1 is SEHNR and CDR2 FQNEAQ (reference sequence). This CDR3 spans 15 amino acids. The CDR3 DNA follows: TGTGCCAGCAGCTTAGTACAGGGTAGCGACACTGAAGCTTTCTTT. Translated, it gives CASSLVQGSDTEAFF. The variable domain in full, completed from reference TRBV7-9 and TRBJ1-1, reads DTGVSQNPRHKITKRGQNVTFRCDPISEHNRLYWYRQTLGQGPEFLTYFQNEAQLEKSRLLSDRFSAERPKGSFSTLEIQRTEQGDSAMYLCASSLVQGSDTEAFFGQGTRLTVV.

The J gene is TRBJ2-7, the V gene TRBV10-3, with D possibly TRBD1 on 5 matching bases. Germline CDR1 and CDR2: ENHRY and SYGVKD. This CDR3 has 15 residues. Trimming removed 0 bases from V and 3 bases from J, with 12 bases in between. The CDR3: CAISESKQVLYEQYF. CDR3 DNA: TGTGCCATCAGTGAGTCCAAACAGGTCCTCTACGAGCAGTACTTC.

The chain carries TRBV9 and TRBJ2-3; tentatively, D is TRBD1 (7 bases). There are 14 residues in the CDR3. Germline CDR1 reads SGDLS; CDR2 reads YYNGEE. The ends were cut back, 4 bases at V and 4 bases at J, with 13 bases in the middle. This CDR3 reads CASSFGGGSDTQYF. DNA for the CDR3: TGTGCCAGCAGCTTCGGAGGGGGCTCAGATACGCAGTATTTT.

This clone was detected once. The chain joins TRBV6-5 to TRBJ2-1, with D maybe TRBD2 (6 bases). In germline, CDR1 is MNHEY, CDR2 SVGAGI. There are 15 residues in the CDR3. Trimming pared 2 bases from V and 6 bases from J, leaving 14 bases between. CDR3 nucleotides: TGTGCCAGCAGTTACCCAACGGGGGTGGCCAATGAGCAGTTCTTC. Protein sequence: CASSYPTGVANEQFF.

The V and J genes are TRBV27 and TRBJ1-5; 8 bases agree with TRBD1. From germline, CDR1 is MNHEY and CDR2 SMNVEV (reference sequence). V trimming: 5 bases; J trimming: 1 base; junction bases outside the gene matches: 16. This CDR3 has 19 amino acids. CDR3: CASSTHQGARGGSNQPQHF. The DNA for the CDR3 is TGTGCCAGCAGTACTCATCAGGGGGCACGCGGGGGCAGCAATCAGCCCCAGCATTTT.

The rearrangement uses TRBV6-1 and TRBJ1-6, with D hard to call. The V end was cut by 1 base, the J end by 8 bases, with 18 bases between. The germline V gene has CDR1 MNHNS and CDR2 SASEGT. This CDR3 is built from 17 residues. The DNA for the CDR3 is TGTGCCAGCAGTGAAGTGGAGGGAACGGGCTGGTATTCACCCCTCCACTTT. As protein: CASSEVEGTGWYSPLHF.

The rearrangement joins TRBV6-1 to TRBJ1-2, with TRBD1 matching 11 bases. Germline V lookup: CDR1 MNHNS, CDR2 SASEGT. Trimming removed 5 bases from V and 8 bases from J; junction bases left unmatched: 10. The CDR3 contains 15 residues. The CDR3 region is CASSTPGTGGGGYTF. CDR3 in DNA: TGTGCCAGCAGTACCCCAGGGACAGGGGGTGGCGGCTACACCTTC.

This chain joins TRBV19 and TRBJ1-2; 10 positions match TRBD1. The CDR3 totals 13 residues. With 5 bases clipped from V and 6 bases from J, the junction kept 3 bases outside the gene matches. Per germline, CDR1 LNHDA and CDR2 SQIVND (reference sequence). For the CDR3, the DNA is TGTGCCAGTAGTGCGACAGGGGGCAATGGCTACACCTTC. Protein product: CASSATGGNGYTF.

This CDR3 is CSVGAGANEQFF. The CDR3 bases are TGCAGCGTTGGGGCAGGGGCCAATGAGCAGTTCTTC. The chain is built from TRBV29-1 and TRBJ2-1; the D gene is possibly TRBD1 (6 bases). CDR1 and CDR2 from the germline V gene are SQVTM and ANQGSEA. Trimming took 4 bases from V and 6 from J, leaving 10 bases between them. The CDR3 loop spans 12 amino acids.

J is TRBJ1-2 and V is TRBV11-2, with D perhaps matching TRBD1 (6 bases). Germline lookup yields CDR1 SGHAT and CDR2 FQNNGV. Trimming pared 3 bases from V and 4 bases from J, leaving 12 bases between. The CDR3 extends over 14 amino acids. The CDR3 protein is CASSFPGVSYGYTF. As DNA, the CDR3 is TGTGCCAGCAGCTTCCCAGGGGTTAGCTATGGCTACACCTTC.